One T cell receptor beta chain is described in this entry. Which antigen it targets is not known. Within one base of it there is no much larger clone, and no base qualities were kept. All donors were healthy Caucasians. Three pairs of female monozygotic twins, all aged roughly 18 to 29 years, made up the twin cohort. Positive isolation kits from Invitrogen were used to isolate the CD4+ and CD8+ T cell populations. The entry originates in a study of identical twins (dated by TCRdb to the mid-2010s). Regarding the research as a whole: To test whether fetal clonotypes persist, this study deep-sequenced TCR alpha and beta repertoires from monozygotic twins, from unrelated adults of various ages, and from cord blood. To rule out contamination, replicate twin experiments were performed at different times with different library preparation protocols. The investigation overall reported the following: Invariant T cells such as MAIT and iNKT could partly confound zero-insertion analyses, although diverse VJ usage argued against such confounding for most clonotypes. Compared with coincidental sharing between unrelated individuals, out-of-frame TCR alpha sequences shared between twins had an excess of sequences with low generation probability. Because the same donors could not be followed over many years, the conclusions relied on cross-sectional statistical analysis. Fewer insertions were carried by abundant cord blood beta clonotypes, a similar but weaker trend appeared in young adult naive repertoires, and no such trend appeared in memory repertoires. A weaker excess of twin sharing was found in beta out-of-frame sequences because the signal-to-noise ratio was lowered by fewer shared sequences. Recombination models systematically underestimated out-of-frame TCR alpha sharing in monozygotic twins but agreed with sharing between unrelated individuals.

Library creation used 5' RACE. This sample was sequenced with an Illumina HiSeq 2000. A universal primer binding site was introduced by template switching, and a unique molecular identifier was present in the final cDNA, enabling accurate counting of TCR cDNA molecules. First-strand cDNA for TCR alpha and beta chains was synthesized from specific primers in the conserved constant-segment region. To control for contamination, every cDNA library was double barcoded, receiving both a SMART-Mk sample barcode and Illumina barcodes. TruSeq adapter sequences along with Illumina sample barcodes were introduced in two successive PCR steps. TCR alpha and beta cDNA libraries were sequenced on the Illumina HiSeq platform with custom primers. The original methods were these. MiGEC processed the raw reads to extract unique molecular identifiers, while MiXCR was used to determine the CDR3 positions. Recombination models were inferred per individual with the repgenHMM and IGoR tools using an EM algorithm. The analysis of shared clonotypes was done with the tcR package in R, with sharing normalized by the product of cloneset sizes. To study raw recombination free of thymic and clonal selection effects, out-of-frame nonproductive sequences were analyzed. The public reads were quality trimmed at Q25 with fastp and then assembled into clones with MiXCR by TCRdb, keeping productive beta chains. Identical CDR3 protein sequences are pooled into one entry, listed with their most common genes and DNA. The V and J calls shown here were made by TCRdb, not taken from the authors' results. The table for this sample lists approximately 490,000 distinct CDR3 sequences; under 25% of them were counted only once. The ten top clones hold around 0.48% of the sample.

At the junction V is shortened by 2 bases and J by 2 bases; bases outside the gene matches: 9. The germline V gene (reference sequence) sets CDR1 to SGHKS and CDR2 to YYEKEE. Reading from cysteine to phenylalanine, the CDR3 counts 17 amino acids. The entry retains the CDR3 DNA only, 51 bases that are in frame from base 1. The same sample was also studied in work on yellow fever vaccine responses in identical twins. Taken from the second paper: The authors reported that the T cell response to vaccination in identical twins appeared partly convergent and partly personalized. In identical twins, the study followed T cell clones that responded to the vaccine with precision.

Sequenced material: CD4+ T cells sorted from blood. The sequence was obtained from a woman between 18 and 29 years old in good health. The chain is encoded by TRBV5-5 joined to TRBJ2-7, and 11 junction bases match TRBD2. The bases read TGTGCCAGCAGCTTCCTACTAGCGGGAGTTGGGGCCTACGAGCAGTACTTC. This codes for CASSFLLAGVGAYEQYF.